These 5 T cell receptor beta chains were all obtained from the same sample, sequenced in a study of shared clonotypes between healthy human individuals. The protocol was immunoSEQ multiplex PCR, while the TCRdb copy is restricted to in-frame clones and leaves out a portion. The table has almost 750,000 clones, approximately 77% seen once. The material sequenced was memory CD4+ T cells sorted from blood. Subset given: CD45RA-negative fraction. Every receptor here comes from a woman aged 25 to 39 in good health.

In this sample, this clone turned up once. This sequence joins TRBV25-1 and TRBJ2-1; 8 nucleotides match TRBD2. Germline V CDR1 and CDR2: MGHDK, SYGVNS. V was pared by 4 bases and J by 4 bases, with 3 bases of the junction left unmatched. The CDR3 length is 14 residues. As DNA, the CDR3 is TGTGCCAGCAGTGGTAGCGGGAAGTACAATGAGCAGTTCTTC. Translation: CASSGSGKYNEQFF. The full variable domain, completed using reference TRBV25-1 and TRBJ2-1, is EADIYQTPRYLVIGTGKKITLECSQTMGHDKMYWYQQDPGMELHLIHYSYGVNSTEKGDLSSESTVSRIRTEHFPLTLESARPSHTSQYLCASSGSGKYNEQFFGPGTRLTVL.

The chain recombines TRBV7-2 with TRBJ1-5; 8 bases map to TRBD1. The trim removed 1 base at V and 5 bases at J, leaving 4 bases unmatched. The CDR3 sequence is 15 residues long. The germline gives CDR1 SGHTA, CDR2 FQGNSA. The CDR3 bases are TGTGCCAGCAGCTTAGACGCAGGGGGCGATCAGCCCCAGCATTTT. Its translation is CASSLDAGGDQPQHF.

J is TRBJ2-1 and V is TRBV7-7; no definite D call. CDR3 size: 13 residues. V gave up 5 bases and J gave up 4 bases, with 9 bases separating them. The germline V gene encodes CDR1 SSHAT and CDR2 FNYEAQ (reference sequence). The CDR3 region has the DNA TGTGCCAGCAGCATGGGCCGTTACAATGAGCAGTTCTTC. Amino acids: CASSMGRYNEQFF.

The CDR3 sequence is CASSGTSGRAPEETQYF. CDR3 sequence (DNA): TGTGCCAGCAGTGGGACTAGCGGGAGGGCCCCTGAGGAGACCCAGTACTTC. The V gene is TRBV25-1, the J gene TRBJ2-5; 15 bases line up with TRBD2. The germline V gene encodes CDR1 MGHDK and CDR2 SYGVNS. The junction had 8 bases not matched to a gene; V was cut back by 4 bases and J by 5 bases. The CDR3 loop spans 17 amino acids.

This clone was counted only a few times. The chain joins TRBV7-2 to TRBJ2-7, with D unresolved. CDR1 is SGHTA and CDR2 is FQGNSA in the germline V gene. Trimming shortened V by 5 bases and J by 6 bases, and 8 bases separated the two germline ends. The CDR3 length is 11 residues. In DNA, the CDR3 is TGTGCCAGCAGCCGTTACAGCGAGCAGTACTTC. It is translated as CASSRYSEQYF.